This TCR beta chain was sequenced during a study of T cells in tuberculosis. CDR3 length: 17 residues. The germline CDR1 and CDR2 sequences are SGHRS and YFSETQ. V lost 6 bases and J lost 0; bases outside the gene matches: 12. Method: immunoSEQ multiplex PCR; TCRdb's copy keeps in-frame clones and lacks some. The sample carries tens of thousands of clones, more than 90% recorded once. This sequence originates from a donor aged 5 to 30 with latent tuberculosis or without tuberculosis infection. Material: PBMCs. The chain uses TRBV5-1 and TRBJ2-3; 8 nucleotides match TRBD1. For the CDR3, the DNA is TGCGCCAGCACGGGACAGGTCCGAATTCCTAGCACAGATACGCAGTATTTT. Translated: CASTGQVRIPSTDTQYF.